Shown below are 29 T cell receptor beta chains from a single sample sequenced in a study of cytomegalovirus exposure and HLA in healthy donors. It was with 60 Vbeta and 13 Jbeta primers that the PCR ran. Sequencing used immunoSEQ multiplex PCR; TCRdb keeps in-frame clones, though not all of them. The sample lists more than 80,000 clones, 70% to 80% occurring once. Sequences were obtained from PBMCs. The receptors shown here come from a female donor in good health and CMV-seronegative.

The chain has TRBV20-1 and TRBJ2-3; no definite D call. The CDR3 runs 11 residues. The germline CDR1 and CDR2 sequences are DFQATT and SNEGSKA (reference sequence). The V end lost 4 bases, the J end lost 4 bases, and 6 bases lay between the germline ends. The CDR3 DNA reads TGCAGTGCTATCCCCGCAGATACGCAGTATTTT. As protein: CSAIPADTQYF.

The chain recombines TRBV27 with TRBJ2-7; the match to TRBD2 covers 10 bases. This CDR3 is 16 amino acids long. J gave up 0 bases and V 8 bases, and 10 bases lay outside the gene matches. CDR1 and CDR2 (germline): MNHEY, SMNVEV (reference sequence). DNA for the CDR3: TGTGCCAGCCGACTAGCGGGCTTTCCGAGCTCCTACGAGCAGTACTTC. Protein sequence: CASRLAGFPSSYEQYF.

This CDR3 is CASSLAPTSGANSYEQYF. CDR3 in DNA: TGCGCCAGCAGCTTGGCACCGACTAGCGGAGCTAATTCCTACGAGCAGTACTTC. V usage is TRBV5-1 and J usage is TRBJ2-7; 9 bases match TRBD2. CDR1 SGHRS and CDR2 YFSETQ come from the germline V gene. The CDR3 contains 18 residues. V shed 0 bases, J shed 1 base, and the junction held 11 bases outside the gene matches.

The V call is TRBV29-1, the J call TRBJ2-3; a possible D gene is TRBD1 (6 bases). CDR3 size: 18 residues. The V end lost 0 bases, the J end lost 2 bases, and 21 bases lay between the germline ends. The germline CDR1 and CDR2 sequences are SQVTM and ANQGSEA. CDR3: CSVEDTRQGRPNTDTQYF. Written as DNA, the CDR3 is TGCAGCGTTGAAGATACCCGCCAGGGGCGTCCAAACACAGATACGCAGTATTTT.

The chain uses TRBV4-3 and TRBJ1-5; perhaps TRBD1 as D (6 bases). CDR1 is LGHNA, CDR2 YSLEER, per germline. The CDR3 runs to 15 residues. V dropped 0 bases and J dropped 3 bases, with 9 bases sitting between them. The CDR3 DNA follows: TGCGCCAGCAGCCAAGATGGACAGACCAATCAGCCCCAGCATTTT. Its protein product is CASSQDGQTNQPQHF.

This clone was counted a few times. The chain has TRBV13 and TRBJ2-1; 7 nucleotides line up with TRBD1. The ends lost 7 bases at V and 7 bases at J; junction bases unmatched: 19. This CDR3 is built from 17 residues. Germline CDR1 and CDR2: PRHDT and FYEKMQ (reference sequence). The CDR3 sequence is CASNSVGAGGRGNEQFF. CDR3 coding DNA: TGTGCCAGCAACTCAGTGGGGGCAGGGGGAAGGGGGAATGAGCAGTTCTTC.

The chain employs TRBV27 and TRBJ2-2; maybe TRBD2 (6 bases). In germline, CDR1 is MNHEY, CDR2 SMNVEV (reference sequence). The CDR3 has 13 amino acids. V shed 5 bases and J shed 10 bases, with 14 bases lying between them. The CDR3 nucleotides are TGTGCCAGCAGTCCCCAACTAGCATTGGAGCTGTTTTTT. Translating gives CASSPQLALELFF.

This chain links TRBV11-2 with TRBJ1-1; 9 bases are a match to TRBD1. Per the germline V gene, CDR1 is SGHAT and CDR2 is FQNNGV. The ends lost 1 base at V and 6 bases at J; junction bases unmatched: 9. The CDR3 runs 16 residues. The CDR3 loop reads CASSLVAWDRVSEAFF. CDR3 nucleotides: TGTGCCAGCAGCTTAGTAGCCTGGGACAGGGTGTCTGAAGCTTTCTTT.

The chain couples TRBV25-1 to TRBJ1-2; D not certain. Trimming left V 3 bases short and J 8 bases short, with 10 bases between. CDR1 and CDR2 from the germline V gene are MGHDK and SYGVNS. The CDR3 is made up of 12 amino acids. CDR3 in amino acids: CASSDFGGGYTF. Written as DNA, the CDR3 is TGTGCCAGCAGTGATTTCGGAGGAGGCTACACCTTC.

A word on this clone: One junction end disagrees with the germline gene, perhaps due to a read error. This sequence joins TRBV19 and TRBJ1-5; perhaps TRBD1 as D (6 bases). CDR3 length: 13 residues. Germline V lookup: CDR1 LNHDA, CDR2 SQIVND (reference sequence). DNA for the CDR3: TGTGCCAGTAGTCGTGGGTGGGAGACAGGAGCGAATTTT. Protein product: CASSRGWETGANF. Full variable domain (missing parts from reference TRBV19 and TRBJ1-5): DGGITQSPKYLFRKEGQNVTLSCEQNLNHDAMYWYRQDPGQGLRLIYYSQIVNDFQKGDIAEGYSVSREKKESFPLTVTSAQKNPTAFYLCASSRGWETGANFGDGTRLSIL.

V is TRBV6-4 and J is TRBJ2-1; 11 bases align to TRBD1. Germline V gene lookup returns CDR1 MRHNA and CDR2 SNTAGT. Germline trimming cut 4 bases from V and 6 bases from J; bases unmatched to any gene: 2. This CDR3 has 14 amino acids. The CDR3 reads CASSVGTGGNEQFF. The DNA for the CDR3 is TGTGCCAGCAGTGTCGGGACAGGGGGCAATGAGCAGTTCTTC.

CDR3 sequence (DNA): TGCAGCGTTGACATAGCGGGAGGGGGGACAGATACGCAGTATTTT. Translated: CSVDIAGGGTDTQYF. The V gene is TRBV29-1, the J gene TRBJ2-3, with TRBD2 matching over 11 bases. The V and J ends lost 3 bases and 3 bases, in that order; junction bases with no gene match: 5. CDR1 SQVTM and CDR2 ANQGSEA come from the germline V gene. The CDR3 is made up of 15 amino acids.

The V call is TRBV7-9, the J call TRBJ2-5; D perhaps matches TRBD1 (7 bases). Germline values: CDR1 SEHNR, CDR2 FQNEAQ (reference sequence). CDR3 size: 16 residues. Trimming pared 5 bases from V and 3 bases from J, leaving 19 bases between. CDR3 coding DNA: TGTGCCAGCAGCCGAGGGGTGCAGGGGGGAAAAGAGACCCAGTACTTC. Its translation: CASSRGVQGGKETQYF. The variable domain in full, completed from reference TRBV7-9 and TRBJ2-5, reads DTGVSQNPRHKITKRGQNVTFRCDPISEHNRLYWYRQTLGQGPEFLTYFQNEAQLEKSRLLSDRFSAERPKGSFSTLEIQRTEQGDSAMYLCASSRGVQGGKETQYFGPGTRLLVL.

The rearrangement links TRBV5-1 to TRBJ1-5; D gene ambiguous. V was trimmed by 5 bases and J by 0 bases, leaving 6 bases between them. Germline values: CDR1 SGHRS, CDR2 YFSETQ. The CDR3 has 13 residues. The CDR3 bases are TGCGCCAGCAGTAGATATAGCAATCAGCCCCAGCATTTT. Translation: CASSRYSNQPQHF.

CDR3 amino acids: CASSKQETGELFF. In DNA form, the CDR3 reads TGTGCCAGCAGCAAACAGGAAACCGGGGAGCTGTTTTTT. This chain uses TRBV7-3 with TRBJ2-2; maybe TRBD1 (5 bases). In germline, CDR1 is SGHTA, CDR2 FQGTGA. Trimming took 5 bases from V and 5 from J, leaving 9 bases between them. CDR3 length equals 13 residues.

The chain uses TRBV28 and TRBJ2-5; no firm D call. The V end lost 3 bases, the J end lost 5 bases, and 10 bases lay between the germline ends. CDR1 and CDR2 from the germline V gene are MDHEN and SYDVKM. CDR3 length equals 13 residues. CDR3 region: CASSFSLRETQYF. The CDR3 DNA sequence: TGTGCCAGCAGTTTTAGCCTCCGTGAGACCCAGTACTTC. Complete variable domain (other parts from reference TRBV28 and TRBJ2-5): DVKVTQSSRYLVKRTGEKVFLECVQDMDHENMFWYRQDPGLGLRLIYFSYDVKMKEKGDIPEGYSVSREKKERFSLILESASTNQTSMYLCASSFSLRETQYFGPGTRLLVL.

This clone showed up just a few times. The V call is TRBV10-2, the J call TRBJ1-1; D is perhaps TRBD1 (5 bases). V was pared by 5 bases and J by 3 bases, with 7 bases between. CDR3 length: 12 residues. CDR1 WSHSY and CDR2 SAAADI come from the germline V gene. The CDR3 nucleotides read TGCGCCAGCAGTTGGGGGGACACTGAAGCTTTCTTT. It yields the protein CASSWGDTEAFF.

Points on this clone: Other DNA sequences in this specimen translate into the identical CDR3. This chain links TRBV19 with TRBJ1-5, with TRBD1 as a possible D gene (5 bases). Germline V gene data show CDR1 as LNHDA and CDR2 as SQIVND (reference sequence). V gave up 3 bases and J gave up 5 bases, with 8 bases separating them. The CDR3 runs to 13 residues. CDR3 sequence (DNA): TGTGCCAGTAGTATTGGGGGGGATCAGCCCCAGCATTTT. This sequence encodes CASSIGGDQPQHF.

The chain links TRBV7-8 to TRBJ2-5; D is unclear. The germline CDR1 and CDR2 sequences are SGHVS and FQNEAQ. Trimming left V 5 bases short and J 4 bases short, with 14 bases between. CDR3 length equals 14 residues. The CDR3: CASSPVGFIETQYF. Written as DNA, the CDR3 is TGTGCCAGCAGCCCCGTCGGGTTTATAGAGACCCAGTACTTC.

This clone was seen only a few times. The genes are TRBV7-9 and TRBJ2-1; D may be TRBD2 (6 bases). This CDR3 is built from 12 residues. The germline V gene has CDR1 SEHNR and CDR2 FQNEAQ (reference sequence). The V gene lost 8 bases and the J gene lost 7 bases, with 12 bases spanning the gap. The CDR3 nucleotides are TGTGCCAGCCGCGGGACTTTGAATGAGCAGTTCTTC. It specifies CASRGTLNEQFF.

The chain recombines TRBV6-5 with TRBJ2-7, with D possibly being TRBD1 (6 bases). From germline, CDR1 is MNHEY and CDR2 SVGAGI. Trimming removed 6 bases from V and 7 bases from J, with 16 bases in between. The CDR3 has 13 residues. The CDR3 loop is CASRGAGPGEQYF. CDR3 sequence (DNA): TGTGCCAGCAGGGGGGCGGGTCCGGGGGAGCAGTACTTC.

The V gene is TRBV5-5, the J gene TRBJ1-2; 8 bases align to TRBD1. Germline lookup yields CDR1 SGHKS and CDR2 YYEKEE (reference sequence). CDR3 length: 15 amino acids. V gave up 1 base and J gave up 5 bases; unmatched junction bases: 7. CDR3 region: CASSLLGTGVYGYTF. The DNA for the CDR3 is TGTGCCAGCAGCTTGCTAGGGACAGGCGTTTATGGCTACACCTTC. The whole variable domain, filled in from reference TRBV5-5 and TRBJ1-2, reads DAGVTQSPTHLIKTRGQQVTLRCSPISGHKSVSWYQQVLGQGPQFIFQYYEKEERGRGNFPDRFSARQFPNYSSELNVNALLLGDSALYLCASSLLGTGVYGYTFGSGTRLTVV.

This clone was seen more than once but under ten times. The chain recombines TRBV18 with TRBJ1-1, with D tentatively TRBD1 (5 bases). Trimming stripped 4 bases from V and 1 base from J, with 16 bases between. The CDR3 runs 16 residues. CDR1 is KGHSH, CDR2 LQKENI, per germline. Written as DNA, the CDR3 is TGTGCCAGCTCACAAAATAAGGGGTTGGGGAACACTGAAGCTTTCTTT. Residues: CASSQNKGLGNTEAFF. Looking up the rest from reference TRBV18 and TRBJ1-1 gives the full variable domain: NAGVMQNPRHLVRRRGQEARLRCSPMKGHSHVYWYRQLPEEGLKFMVYLQKENIIDESGMPKERFSAEFPKEGPSILRIQQVVRGDSAAYFCASSQNKGLGNTEAFFGQGTRLTVV.

This clone showed up just a few times. This rearrangement joins TRBV30 to TRBJ1-2, with a tentative D call TRBD1 (6 bases). V was cut by 2 bases and J by 0 bases, with 13 bases left in between. The CDR3 loop spans 15 amino acids. The germline V gene has CDR1 GTSNPN and CDR2 SVGIG (reference sequence). The CDR3 reads CAWSRGGLANYGYTF. The CDR3 coding sequence is TGTGCCTGGAGTCGGGGGGGCTTAGCTAACTATGGCTACACCTTC.

Only a few counts were recorded for this clone. This chain uses TRBV27 with TRBJ2-3; D call uncertain. Germline assignment: CDR1 MNHEY and CDR2 SMNVEV (reference sequence). The CDR3 extends over 14 amino acids. V lost 4 bases and J 4 bases, leaving 12 bases between the germline ends. The CDR3: CASSSVRRADTQYF. The CDR3 DNA follows: TGTGCCAGCAGTTCGGTGAGACGGGCAGATACGCAGTATTTT.

The V gene is TRBV30, the J gene TRBJ1-2; 8 bases map to TRBD1. Per the germline V gene, CDR1 is GTSNPN and CDR2 is SVGIG (reference sequence). Trimming removed 4 bases from V and 6 bases from J; junction bases left unmatched: 13. This CDR3 is built from 15 residues. DNA for the CDR3: TGTGCCTGGAACCATATTATCGGACAGGGTAATGGCTACACCTTC. Amino acid sequence: CAWNHIIGQGNGYTF.

The chain combines TRBV9 with TRBJ2-7; the match to TRBD1 covers 7 bases. Germline trimming cut 0 bases from V and 5 bases from J; bases unmatched to any gene: 5. The CDR3 covers 14 residues. Germline-derived CDR1 and CDR2 are SGDLS and YYNGEE. The CDR3 spells CASSVEGGLDEQYF. The CDR3, as DNA: TGTGCCAGCAGCGTAGAAGGGGGCTTGGACGAGCAGTACTTC.

This clone was observed many times. The chain carries TRBV9 and TRBJ2-7; the match to TRBD2 covers 11 bases. Germline values: CDR1 SGDLS, CDR2 YYNGEE. V was clipped by 4 bases and J by 0 bases; unmatched bases: 9. The CDR3 covers 17 residues. The CDR3 coding sequence is TGTGCCAGCAGCCCCGGGACTAGCGGACCCCTCTCCTACGAGCAGTACTTC. Translating gives CASSPGTSGPLSYEQYF.

The V call is TRBV7-3, the J call TRBJ1-1; D uncertain. The V end lost 5 bases, the J end lost 2 bases, and 12 bases lay between the germline ends. The CDR3 extends over 14 amino acids. Germline assignment: CDR1 SGHTA and CDR2 FQGTGA. CDR3 sequence (DNA): TGTGCCAGCAGCCTGGAGGGATTAAACACTGAAGCTTTCTTT. It is translated as CASSLEGLNTEAFF.